The clone carrying this T cell receptor beta chain was seen only a few times. What it recognizes is unknown. This sample is drawn from a study of T-cell reconstitution after alpha-beta-depleted transplantation in children. V was shortened by 0 bases and J by 2 bases, with 13 bases between the two germline ends. The V gene's germline CDR1 is SGHNT and CDR2 YYREEE (reference sequence). CDR3 size: 16 residues. Preparing the TCRbeta library involved the use of unique molecular identifiers. A single record per CDR3 protein comes from TCRdb applying MiXCR to the PCR reads. The repertoire holds about 97,000 distinct CDR3 sequences, with roughly 7.2% as singletons. General study results and limits: At one year after transplant, newly produced T cells mostly accounted for T-cell counts and diversity. Several hundred expanded graft clones reportedly were the source of alpha-beta T cells about two months after transplant.

The sequencing here drew on PBMCs, taken before TCRalphabeta/CD19-depleted stem cell transplant. This receptor was identified in a boy aged 2-15 years with acute lymphoblastic leukemia, due to receive a stem cell transplant. V gene TRBV5-4 combines with J gene TRBJ2-3; perhaps TRBD1 as D (6 bases). The CDR3: CASSLAGQTYTDTQYF. CDR3 nucleotide sequence: TGTGCCAGCAGCTTGGCCGGACAGACTTACACAGATACGCAGTATTTT.